This entry is about one T cell receptor (beta chain). These data are taken from a study of early T cells in non-severe SARS-CoV-2 infection. TCRdb re-derived calls from the 5' RACE reads in MiXCR, one entry per CDR3 protein. The sample lists fewer than 100,000 distinct CDR3 sequences, approximately 16% occurring once. CDR3 size: 16 residues. The germline V and J ends were trimmed by 5 bases and 7 bases, with 18 bases remaining between them. Germline V gene sequence: CDR1 MNHNY, CDR2 SVGAGI (reference sequence). The sequence was obtained from an adult who was a healthcare worker with PCR-confirmed SARS-CoV-2 infection or an uninfected control (not recorded which). This chain connects TRBV6-6 to TRBJ1-6; a weak D match, TRBD1 (5 bases). Specimen: whole blood. CDR3 sequence (DNA): TGTGCCAGCAGTCCTTGGTCCGGGGACGGAAATTCACCCCTCCACTTT. This codes for CASSPWSGDGNSPLHF.